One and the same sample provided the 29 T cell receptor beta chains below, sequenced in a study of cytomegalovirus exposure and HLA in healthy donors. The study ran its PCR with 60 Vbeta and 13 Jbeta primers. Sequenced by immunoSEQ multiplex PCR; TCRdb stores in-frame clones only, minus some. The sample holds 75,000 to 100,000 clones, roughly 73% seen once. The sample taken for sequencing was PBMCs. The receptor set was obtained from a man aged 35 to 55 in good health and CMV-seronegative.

The CDR3 loop is CAIGGAYEQYV. The DNA for the CDR3 is TGTGCCATCGGGGGGGCCTACGAGCAGTACGTC. This rearrangement joins TRBV10-3 to TRBJ2-7, with 7 bases identical to TRBD2. The CDR3 is made up of 11 amino acids. Germline V gene sequence: CDR1 ENHRY, CDR2 SYGVKD. V lost 8 bases, J lost 2 bases, and 0 bases stayed unmatched.

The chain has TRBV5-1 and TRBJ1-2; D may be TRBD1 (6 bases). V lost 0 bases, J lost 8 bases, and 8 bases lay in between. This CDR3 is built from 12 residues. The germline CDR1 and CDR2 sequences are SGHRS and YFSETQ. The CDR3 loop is CASSLDRDGYTF. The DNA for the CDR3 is TGCGCCAGCAGCTTGGACAGGGACGGCTACACCTTC.

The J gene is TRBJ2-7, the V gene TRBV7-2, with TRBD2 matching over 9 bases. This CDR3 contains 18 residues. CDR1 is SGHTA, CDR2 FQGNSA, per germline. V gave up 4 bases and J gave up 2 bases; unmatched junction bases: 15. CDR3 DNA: TGTGCCAGCAGCTCTAGCGGGATAGGCGCGGGGGCCGCCTACGAGCAGTACTTC. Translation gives CASSSSGIGAGAAYEQYF.

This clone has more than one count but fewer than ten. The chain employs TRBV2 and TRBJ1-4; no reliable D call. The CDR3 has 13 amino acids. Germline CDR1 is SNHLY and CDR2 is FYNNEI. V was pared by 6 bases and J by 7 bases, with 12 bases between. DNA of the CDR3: TGTGCCAGCAGGTACGGAGAGGCTGAAAAACTGTTTTTT. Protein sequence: CASRYGEAEKLFF.

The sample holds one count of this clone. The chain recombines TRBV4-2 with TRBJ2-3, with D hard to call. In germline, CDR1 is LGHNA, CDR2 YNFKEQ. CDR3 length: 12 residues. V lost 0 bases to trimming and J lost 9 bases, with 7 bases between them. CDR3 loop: CASSQESLTQYF. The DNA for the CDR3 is TGTGCCAGCAGCCAAGAGTCCCTAACGCAGTATTTT.

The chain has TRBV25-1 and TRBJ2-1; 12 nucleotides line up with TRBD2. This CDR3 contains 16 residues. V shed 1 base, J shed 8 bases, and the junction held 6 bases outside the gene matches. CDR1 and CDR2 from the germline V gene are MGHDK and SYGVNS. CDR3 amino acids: CASSESWTSGVHEQFF. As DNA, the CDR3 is TGTGCCAGCAGTGAATCTTGGACTAGCGGGGTGCATGAGCAGTTCTTC.

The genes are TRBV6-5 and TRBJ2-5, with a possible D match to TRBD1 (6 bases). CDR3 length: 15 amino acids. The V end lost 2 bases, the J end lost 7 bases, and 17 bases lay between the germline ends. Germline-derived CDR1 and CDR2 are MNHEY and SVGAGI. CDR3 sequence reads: CASSYLRGLRGTQYF. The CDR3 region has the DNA TGTGCCAGCAGTTACCTCAGGGGCCTCCGGGGGACCCAGTACTTC.

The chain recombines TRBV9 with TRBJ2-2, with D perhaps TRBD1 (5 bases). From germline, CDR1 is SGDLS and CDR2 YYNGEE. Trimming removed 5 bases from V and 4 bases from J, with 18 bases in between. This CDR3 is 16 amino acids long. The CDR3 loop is CASSLTATLFTGELFF. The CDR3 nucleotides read TGTGCCAGCAGTTTGACAGCCACATTATTCACCGGGGAGCTGTTTTTT.

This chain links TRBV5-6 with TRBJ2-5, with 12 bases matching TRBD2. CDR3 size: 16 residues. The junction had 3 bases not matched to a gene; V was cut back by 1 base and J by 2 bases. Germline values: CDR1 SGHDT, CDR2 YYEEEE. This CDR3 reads CASSLLAGGTQETQYF. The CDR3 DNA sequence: TGTGCCAGCAGCTTGCTAGCGGGGGGGACACAAGAGACCCAGTACTTC.

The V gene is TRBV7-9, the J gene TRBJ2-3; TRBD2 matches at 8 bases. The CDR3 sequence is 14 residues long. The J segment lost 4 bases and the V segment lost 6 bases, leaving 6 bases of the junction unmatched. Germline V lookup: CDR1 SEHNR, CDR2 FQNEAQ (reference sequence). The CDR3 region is CASSSGTRADTQYF. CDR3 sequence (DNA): TGTGCCAGCAGTTCCGGGACTAGGGCAGATACGCAGTATTTT. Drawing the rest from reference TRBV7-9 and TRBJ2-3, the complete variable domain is DTGVSQNPRHKITKRGQNVTFRCDPISEHNRLYWYRQTLGQGPEFLTYFQNEAQLEKSRLLSDRFSAERPKGSFSTLEIQRTEQGDSAMYLCASSSGTRADTQYFGPGTRLTVL.

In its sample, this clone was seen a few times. The CDR3 here is CASNEGDTGELFF. CDR3 sequence (DNA): TGTGCCAGCAACGAGGGGGACACCGGGGAGCTGTTTTTT. J is TRBJ2-2 and V is TRBV28; tentative D call: TRBD1 (6 bases). The V end was cut by 7 bases, the J end by 3 bases, with 9 bases between. This CDR3 is 13 amino acids long. Germline assignment: CDR1 MDHEN and CDR2 SYDVKM.

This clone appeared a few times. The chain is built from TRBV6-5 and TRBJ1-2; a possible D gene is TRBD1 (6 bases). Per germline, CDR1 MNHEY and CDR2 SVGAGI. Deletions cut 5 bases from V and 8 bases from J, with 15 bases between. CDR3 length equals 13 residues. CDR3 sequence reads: CASSPRGRGGYTF. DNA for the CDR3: TGTGCCAGCAGTCCGAGGGGGAGGGGGGGCTACACCTTC.

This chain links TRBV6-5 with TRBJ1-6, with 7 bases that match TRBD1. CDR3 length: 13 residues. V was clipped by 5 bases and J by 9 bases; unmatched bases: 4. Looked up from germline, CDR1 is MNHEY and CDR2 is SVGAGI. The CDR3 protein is CASSPDRASPLHF. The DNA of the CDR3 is TGTGCCAGCAGTCCTGACAGGGCTTCACCCCTCCACTTT.

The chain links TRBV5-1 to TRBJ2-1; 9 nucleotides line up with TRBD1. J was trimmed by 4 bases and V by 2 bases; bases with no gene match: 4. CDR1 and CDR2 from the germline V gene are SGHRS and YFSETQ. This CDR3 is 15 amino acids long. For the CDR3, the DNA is TGCGCCAGCAGCTTAGGACAGGGGCATTACAATGAGCAGTTCTTC. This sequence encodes CASSLGQGHYNEQFF.

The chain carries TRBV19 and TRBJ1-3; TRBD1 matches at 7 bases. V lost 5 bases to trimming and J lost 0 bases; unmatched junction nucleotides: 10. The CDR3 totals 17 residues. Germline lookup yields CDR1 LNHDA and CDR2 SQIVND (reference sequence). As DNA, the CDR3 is TGTGCCAGTAGTCTATCCGGGACAGTCAACTCTGGAAACACCATATATTTT. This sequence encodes CASSLSGTVNSGNTIYF.

The CDR3 spells CASSSQYEQYF. The CDR3 coding sequence is TGTGCCAGCAGTTCCCAGTACGAGCAGTACTTC. J is TRBJ2-7 and V is TRBV6-6; D is unresolved. With 4 bases removed from V and 4 bases from J, the gap between germline ends came to 5 bases. The CDR3 has 11 residues. Germline loops: CDR1 MNHNY, CDR2 SVGAGI (reference sequence).

The CDR3 DNA reads as TGCGCCAGCAGCCCAGAACTAGGCCAAGAGACCCAGTACTTC. It encodes CASSPELGQETQYF. This chain uses TRBV5-1 with TRBJ2-5; possibly TRBD2 for D (5 bases). Germline V gene data show CDR1 as SGHRS and CDR2 as YFSETQ. This CDR3 contains 14 residues. V was clipped by 4 bases and J by 1 base, with 11 bases between them.

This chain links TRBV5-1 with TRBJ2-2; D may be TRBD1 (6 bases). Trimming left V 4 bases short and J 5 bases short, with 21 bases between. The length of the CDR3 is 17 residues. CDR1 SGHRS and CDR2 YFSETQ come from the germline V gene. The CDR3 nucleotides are TGCGCCAGCAGCCCGTCTCGGACAGATCTCGGAACCGGGGAGCTGTTTTTT. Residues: CASSPSRTDLGTGELFF.

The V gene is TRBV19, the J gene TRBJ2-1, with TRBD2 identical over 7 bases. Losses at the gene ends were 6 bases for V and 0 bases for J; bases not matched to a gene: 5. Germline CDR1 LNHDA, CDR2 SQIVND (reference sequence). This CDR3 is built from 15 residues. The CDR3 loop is CASSILADSYNEQFF. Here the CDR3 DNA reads TGTGCCAGTAGCATCCTAGCGGACTCCTACAATGAGCAGTTCTTC.

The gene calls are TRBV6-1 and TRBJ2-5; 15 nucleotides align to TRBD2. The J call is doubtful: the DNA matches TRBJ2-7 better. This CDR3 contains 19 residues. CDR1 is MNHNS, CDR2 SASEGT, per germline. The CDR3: CASSGGLAGGLLMSREQYF. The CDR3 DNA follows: TGTGCCAGCAGTGGGGGACTAGCGGGGGGCCTTTTAATGAGTCGCGAGCAGTACTTC.

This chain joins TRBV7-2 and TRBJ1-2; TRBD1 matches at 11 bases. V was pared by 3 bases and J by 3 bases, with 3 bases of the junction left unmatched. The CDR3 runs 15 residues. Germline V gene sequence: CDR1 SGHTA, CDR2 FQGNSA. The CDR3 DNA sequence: TGTGCCAGCAGCTTCCCGGGACAGGGGGACTATGGCTACACCTTC. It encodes CASSFPGQGDYGYTF.

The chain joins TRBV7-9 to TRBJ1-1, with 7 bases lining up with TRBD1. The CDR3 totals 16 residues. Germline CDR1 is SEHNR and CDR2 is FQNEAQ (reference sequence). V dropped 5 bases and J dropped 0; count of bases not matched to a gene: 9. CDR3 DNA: TGTGCCAGCAGCCCCCGACAGGGTACCATGAACACTGAAGCTTTCTTT. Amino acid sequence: CASSPRQGTMNTEAFF.

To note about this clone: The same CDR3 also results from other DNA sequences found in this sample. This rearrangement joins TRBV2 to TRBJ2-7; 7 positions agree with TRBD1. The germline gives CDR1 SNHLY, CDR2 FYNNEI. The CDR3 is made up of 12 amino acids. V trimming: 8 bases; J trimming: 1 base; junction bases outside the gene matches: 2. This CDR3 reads CASSGQSYEQYF. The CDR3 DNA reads TGTGCCAGCTCGGGACAGTCCTACGAGCAGTACTTC.

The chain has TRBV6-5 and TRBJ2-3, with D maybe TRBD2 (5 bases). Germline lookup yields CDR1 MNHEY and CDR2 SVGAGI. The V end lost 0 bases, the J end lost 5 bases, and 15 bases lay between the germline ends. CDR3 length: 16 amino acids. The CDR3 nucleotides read TGTGCCAGCAGTTACTCTTTAGCGATGCTGAGAGATACGCAGTATTTT. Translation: CASSYSLAMLRDTQYF.

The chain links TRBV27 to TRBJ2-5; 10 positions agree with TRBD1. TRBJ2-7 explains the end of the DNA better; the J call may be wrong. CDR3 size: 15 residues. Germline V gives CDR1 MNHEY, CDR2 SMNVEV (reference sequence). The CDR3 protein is CASSQAGTGVYEQYF. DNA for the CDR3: TGTGCCAGCAGTCAGGCCGGGACAGGGGTCTACGAGCAGTACTTC.

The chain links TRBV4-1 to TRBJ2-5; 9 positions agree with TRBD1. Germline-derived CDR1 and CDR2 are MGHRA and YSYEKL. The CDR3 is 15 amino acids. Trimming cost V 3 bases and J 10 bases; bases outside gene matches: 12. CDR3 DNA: TGCGCCAGCAGCCAGGACGGACAGGGGAGAAAGAACCAGTACTTC. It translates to CASSQDGQGRKNQYF.

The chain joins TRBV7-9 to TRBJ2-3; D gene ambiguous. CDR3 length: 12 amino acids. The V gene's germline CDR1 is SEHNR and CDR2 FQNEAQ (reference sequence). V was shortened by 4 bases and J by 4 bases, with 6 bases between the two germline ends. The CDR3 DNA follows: TGTGCCAGCAGCTCGCGATCAGATACGCAGTATTTT. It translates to CASSSRSDTQYF.

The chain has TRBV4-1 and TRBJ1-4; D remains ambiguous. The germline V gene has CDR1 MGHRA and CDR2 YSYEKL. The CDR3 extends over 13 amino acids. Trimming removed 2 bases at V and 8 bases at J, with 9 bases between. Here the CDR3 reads CASSQRLREKLFF. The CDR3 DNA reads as TGCGCCAGCAGCCAACGACTGCGGGAAAAACTGTTTTTT.

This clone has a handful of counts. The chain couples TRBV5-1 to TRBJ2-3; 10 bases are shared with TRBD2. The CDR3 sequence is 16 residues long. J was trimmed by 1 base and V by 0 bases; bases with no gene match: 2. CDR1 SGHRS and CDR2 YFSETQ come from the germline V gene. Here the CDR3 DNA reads TGCGCCAGCAGCTTGGACGGGACTAGCGGCACAGATACGCAGTATTTT. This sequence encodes CASSLDGTSGTDTQYF.